The 18 T cell receptor beta chains given below trace back to one sample, sequenced in a study of blood T cell repertoires in COVID-19. Profiled with immunoSEQ multiplex PCR; TCRdb holds only in-frame clones, not every one. This sample has 150,000 to 200,000 clones, with 80% to 90% found just once. Sequencing was carried out using peripheral blood. Source of these receptors: a woman in her 70s who had recovered from COVID-19.

This chain connects TRBV10-3 to TRBJ2-1; 8 nucleotides agree with TRBD2. V lost 5 bases and J lost 8; bases outside the gene matches: 8. Germline V CDR1 and CDR2: ENHRY, SYGVKD. This CDR3 spans 14 amino acids. CDR3 in amino acids: CAISSASGFYEQFF. In DNA, the CDR3 is TGTGCCATCAGTTCGGCTAGCGGGTTCTATGAGCAGTTCTTC.

The chain has TRBV7-2 and TRBJ2-5, with 7 bases that match TRBD2. CDR3 length: 15 amino acids. The ends lost 5 bases at V and 4 bases at J; junction bases unmatched: 10. Germline lookup yields CDR1 SGHTA and CDR2 FQGNSA. The CDR3 DNA reads as TGTGCCAGCAGCCCCGCTAGCGGAGGGGCAGAGACCCAGTACTTC. It translates to CASSPASGGAETQYF.

This clone showed up just a few times. The rearrangement joins TRBV9 to TRBJ1-2; D unresolved. This CDR3 region has 13 residues. V lost 4 bases and J 3 bases, leaving 10 bases between the germline ends. Per germline, CDR1 SGDLS and CDR2 YYNGEE. This CDR3 is CASSLGVDYGYTF. DNA of the CDR3: TGTGCCAGCAGCCTCGGGGTTGACTATGGCTACACCTTC.

The V and J genes are TRBV9 and TRBJ2-7; 8 bases are a match to TRBD2. Germline V gives CDR1 SGDLS, CDR2 YYNGEE. This CDR3 spans 14 amino acids. The J segment lost 5 bases and the V segment lost 9 bases, leaving 13 bases of the junction unmatched. CDR3 nucleotide sequence: TGTGCCACTACCGCGGGGGGCGAGGGAAACGAGCAGTACTTC. It specifies CATTAGGEGNEQYF.

The chain links TRBV7-3 to TRBJ2-5, with D possibly being TRBD2 (6 bases). The CDR3 consists of 13 residues. With 8 bases removed from V and 7 bases from J, the gap between germline ends came to 17 bases. Germline V gene lookup returns CDR1 SGHTA and CDR2 FQGTGA. CDR3 DNA sequence: TGTGCCAGCGGTCGGGTCGGGAGTGGGACCCAGTACTTC. This codes for CASGRVGSGTQYF.

The CDR3 DNA sequence: TGCGCCAGCAGCCAAGACGGGGTTAGCGGCTTATCGGGCACCGGGGAGCTGTTTTTT. It is translated as CASSQDGVSGLSGTGELFF. V is TRBV4-1 and J is TRBJ2-2, with D possibly being TRBD2 (6 bases). CDR1 is MGHRA, CDR2 YSYEKL, per germline. Deletions cut 0 bases from V and 4 bases from J, with 21 bases between. This CDR3 is built from 19 residues.

The rearrangement joins TRBV4-1 to TRBJ2-7; 10 bases are shared with TRBD2. Germline values: CDR1 MGHRA, CDR2 YSYEKL. The CDR3 consists of 16 residues. The V gene end was trimmed by 1 base and the J gene end by 6 bases; junction bases not matched to a gene: 9. The chain's CDR3 is CASSQGGSGRAGEQYF. The CDR3 DNA sequence: TGCGCCAGCAGCCAAGGAGGGAGCGGGAGGGCCGGCGAGCAGTACTTC.

The chain uses TRBV9 and TRBJ2-1; 8 positions match TRBD2. The CDR3 covers 16 residues. The V gene end was trimmed by 0 bases and the J gene end by 8 bases; junction bases not matched to a gene: 10. Germline CDR1 is SGDLS and CDR2 is YYNGEE. CDR3 nucleotide sequence: TGTGCCAGCAGCGTAGCAGGTCTTAGCGGGATGTATGAGCAGTTCTTC. It translates to CASSVAGLSGMYEQFF.

The chain recombines TRBV30 with TRBJ2-1; D perhaps matches TRBD1 (6 bases). V dropped 3 bases and J dropped 9 bases, with 18 bases sitting between them. In germline, CDR1 is GTSNPN, CDR2 SVGIG (reference sequence). The CDR3 extends over 14 amino acids. The CDR3 is CAWSPIRGSAEQFF. The CDR3 DNA is TGTGCCTGGAGCCCCATCAGGGGATCGGCTGAGCAGTTCTTC.

The chain couples TRBV10-3 to TRBJ2-7; 7 bases fit TRBD2. The ends lost 3 bases at V and 3 bases at J; junction bases unmatched: 11. Germline CDR1 reads ENHRY; CDR2 reads SYGVKD. The CDR3 runs 16 residues. Here the CDR3 DNA reads TGTGCCATCAGTGAAGCGGGGCTAGCGGACTACTACGAGCAGTACTTC. Translating gives CAISEAGLADYYEQYF.

The chain has TRBV7-6 and TRBJ1-2, with unresolved D. The CDR3 runs to 15 residues. V lost 2 bases and J lost 2, with 12 bases in between. Germline lookup yields CDR1 SGHVS and CDR2 FNYEAQ. Written as DNA, the CDR3 is TGTGCCAGCAGCTTATCATACAGTGGGAACTATGGCTACACCTTC. Translated, it gives CASSLSYSGNYGYTF.

The chain couples TRBV2 to TRBJ1-1, with 9 bases identical to TRBD1. The CDR3 has 13 amino acids. Germline values: CDR1 SNHLY, CDR2 FYNNEI. Trimming took 8 bases from V and 2 from J; bases not matched to a gene: 3. This chain's CDR3 is CASRTGVNTEAFF. The DNA of the CDR3 is TGTGCCAGCCGGACAGGGGTAAACACTGAAGCTTTCTTT.

The chain is built from TRBV19 and TRBJ2-1; a weak D match, TRBD2 (5 bases). V lost 4 bases and J 0 bases, leaving 19 bases between the germline ends. The CDR3 is made up of 18 amino acids. Germline V lookup: CDR1 LNHDA, CDR2 SQIVND (reference sequence). The CDR3 region has the DNA TGTGCCAGTAGTACCCCTTTCTTTAAGCGGAGCTCCTACAATGAGCAGTTCTTC. Protein sequence: CASSTPFFKRSSYNEQFF.

This clone showed up just once. The chain has TRBV5-1 and TRBJ1-4; 9 nucleotides align to TRBD1. Germline CDR1 and CDR2: SGHRS and YFSETQ. This CDR3 is 17 amino acids long. With 4 bases clipped from V and 0 bases from J, the junction kept 7 bases outside the gene matches. CDR3 protein: CASSPQQGAATNEKLFF. The CDR3 nucleotides are TGCGCCAGCAGCCCGCAACAGGGGGCGGCAACTAATGAAAAACTGTTTTTT.

This chain connects TRBV19 to TRBJ2-5; 7 bases map to TRBD1. Per the germline V gene, CDR1 is LNHDA and CDR2 is SQIVND (reference sequence). J gave up 4 bases and V 3 bases, and 11 bases lay outside the gene matches. The CDR3 extends over 16 amino acids. CDR3 region: CASSMTAPGQVETQYF. In DNA, the CDR3 is TGTGCCAGTAGTATGACGGCCCCCGGACAGGTAGAGACCCAGTACTTC. Based on the CDR3 plus reference TRBV19 and TRBJ2-5, the full variable domain is DGGITQSPKYLFRKEGQNVTLSCEQNLNHDAMYWYRQDPGQGLRLIYYSQIVNDFQKGDIAEGYSVSREKKESFPLTVTSAQKNPTAFYLCASSMTAPGQVETQYFGPGTRLLVL.

This clone has only a few counts. The V call is TRBV2, the J call TRBJ2-7, with 7 bases aligning to TRBD2. The germline V gene encodes CDR1 SNHLY and CDR2 FYNNEI. The CDR3 is 13 amino acids. Trimming cost V 5 bases and J 4 bases; bases outside gene matches: 5. CDR3 bases: TGTGCCAGCAGTCCGACTAGCTGGTACGAGCAGTACTTC. Translating it yields CASSPTSWYEQYF.

V gene TRBV3-1 (or the pseudogene TRBV3-2) combines with J gene TRBJ2-3; 7 bases line up with TRBD2. The trim removed 7 bases at V and 0 bases at J, leaving 4 bases unmatched. CDR3 length: 14 residues. Germline assignment: CDR1 LGHDT and CDR2 YNNKEL (reference sequence). The DNA for the CDR3 is TGTGCCAGCATTCCGACTAGCAGCACAGATACGCAGTATTTT. Its translation: CASIPTSSTDTQYF.

This clone was counted a single time. The rearrangement uses TRBV7-9 and TRBJ1-2; D uncertain. V lost 4 bases to trimming and J lost 4 bases, with 16 bases between them. The CDR3 contains 15 residues. Germline V gene lookup returns CDR1 SEHNR and CDR2 FQNEAQ (reference sequence). The CDR3 region is CASSSRQSRIYGYTF. CDR3 nucleotide sequence: TGTGCCAGCAGCTCCCGTCAATCCAGGATCTATGGCTACACCTTC.